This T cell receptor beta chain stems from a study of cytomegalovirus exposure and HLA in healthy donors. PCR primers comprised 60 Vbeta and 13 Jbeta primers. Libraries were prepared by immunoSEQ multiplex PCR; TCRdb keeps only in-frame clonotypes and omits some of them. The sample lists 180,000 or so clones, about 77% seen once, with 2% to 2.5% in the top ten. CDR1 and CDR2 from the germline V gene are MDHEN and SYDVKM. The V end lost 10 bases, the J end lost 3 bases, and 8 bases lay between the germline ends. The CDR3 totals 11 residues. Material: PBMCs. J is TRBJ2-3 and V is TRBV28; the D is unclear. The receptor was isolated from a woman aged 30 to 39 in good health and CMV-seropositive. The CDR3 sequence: CATLYTDTQYF. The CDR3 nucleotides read TGTGCCACCCTTTATACAGATACGCAGTATTTT.